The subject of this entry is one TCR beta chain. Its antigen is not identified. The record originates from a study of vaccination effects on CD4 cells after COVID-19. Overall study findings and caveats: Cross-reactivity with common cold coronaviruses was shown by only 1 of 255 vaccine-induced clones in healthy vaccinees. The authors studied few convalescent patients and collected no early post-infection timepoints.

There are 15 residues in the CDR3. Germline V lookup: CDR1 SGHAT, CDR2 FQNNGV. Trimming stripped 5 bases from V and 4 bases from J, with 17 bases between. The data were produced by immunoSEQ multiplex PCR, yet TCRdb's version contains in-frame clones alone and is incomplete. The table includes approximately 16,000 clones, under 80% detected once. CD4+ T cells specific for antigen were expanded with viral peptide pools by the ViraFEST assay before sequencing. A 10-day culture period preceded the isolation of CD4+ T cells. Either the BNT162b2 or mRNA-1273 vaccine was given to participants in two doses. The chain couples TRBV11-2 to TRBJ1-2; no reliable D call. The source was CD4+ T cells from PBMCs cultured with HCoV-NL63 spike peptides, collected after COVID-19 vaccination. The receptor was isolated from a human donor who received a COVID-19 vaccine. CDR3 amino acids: CASSLQPAVLYGYTF. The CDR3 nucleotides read TGTGCCAGCAGCCTCCAGCCAGCAGTCCTCTATGGCTACACCTTC. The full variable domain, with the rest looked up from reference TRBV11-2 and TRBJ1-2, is EAGVAQSPRYKIIEKRQSVAFWCNPISGHATLYWYQQILGQGPKLLIQFQNNGVVDDSQLPKDRFSAERLKGVDSTLKIQPAKLEDSAVYLCASSLQPAVLYGYTFGSGTRLTVV.